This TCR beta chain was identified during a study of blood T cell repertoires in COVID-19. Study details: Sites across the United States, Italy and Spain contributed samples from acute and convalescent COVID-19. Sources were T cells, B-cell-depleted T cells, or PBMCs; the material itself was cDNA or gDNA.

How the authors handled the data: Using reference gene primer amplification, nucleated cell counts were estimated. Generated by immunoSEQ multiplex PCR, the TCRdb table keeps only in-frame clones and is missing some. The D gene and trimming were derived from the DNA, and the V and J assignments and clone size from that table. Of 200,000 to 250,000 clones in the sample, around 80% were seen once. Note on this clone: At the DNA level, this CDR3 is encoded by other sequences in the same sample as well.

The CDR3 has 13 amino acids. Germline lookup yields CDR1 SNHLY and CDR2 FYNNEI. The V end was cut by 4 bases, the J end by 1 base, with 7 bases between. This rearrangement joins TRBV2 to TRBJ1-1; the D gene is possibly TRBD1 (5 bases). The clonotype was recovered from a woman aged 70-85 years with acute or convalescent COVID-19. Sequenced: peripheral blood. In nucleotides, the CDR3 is TGTGCCAGCAGTGGTCAGGGGAACACTGAAGCTTTCTTT. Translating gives CASSGQGNTEAFF.